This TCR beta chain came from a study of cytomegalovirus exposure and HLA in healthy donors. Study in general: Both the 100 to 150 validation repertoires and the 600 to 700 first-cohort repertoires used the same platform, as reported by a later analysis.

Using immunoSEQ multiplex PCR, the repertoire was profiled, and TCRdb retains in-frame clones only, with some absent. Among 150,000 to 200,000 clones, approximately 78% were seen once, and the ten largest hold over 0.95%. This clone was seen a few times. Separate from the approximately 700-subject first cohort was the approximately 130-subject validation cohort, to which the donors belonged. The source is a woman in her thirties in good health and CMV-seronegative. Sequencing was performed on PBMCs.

CDR3 in DNA: TGTGCCAGCAGCCCCGGGACTAGCCAAGAGACCCAGTACTTC. Protein sequence: CASSPGTSQETQYF. The rearrangement uses TRBV5-4 and TRBJ2-5; 8 bases fit TRBD2. Germline-derived CDR1 and CDR2 are SGHNT and YYREEE (reference sequence). The ends lost 4 bases at V and 1 base at J; junction bases unmatched: 3. The CDR3 is made up of 14 amino acids.